Listed here are 18 T cell receptor beta chains from one sample, sequenced in a study of T cells in Graves' hyperthyroidism and ophthalmopathy. TCR beta CDR3 regions were amplified from RNA. The HTBI primer set served for first-round RT-PCR of the TCR CDR3. MiXCR, run by TCRdb on the multiplex PCR reads, gives a single entry per CDR3 protein. The sample yields approximately 520,000 distinct CDR3 sequences, less than 25% seen once. What was sequenced was blood. The receptors shown here come from a man between 18 and 29 years old with Graves' hyperthyroidism.

The V and J genes are TRBV30 and TRBJ2-7; a weak D match, TRBD2 (5 bases). Germline CDR1 and CDR2: GTSNPN and SVGIG (reference sequence). V shed 2 bases and J shed 6 bases, with 14 bases lying between them. The CDR3 consists of 13 residues. The chain's CDR3 is CAWSSGRLGEQYF. Written as DNA, the CDR3 is TGTGCCTGGAGTAGCGGTCGGTTGGGCGAGCAGTACTTC.

This clonotype was counted many times. V is TRBV7-9 and J is TRBJ2-7; D may correspond to TRBD1 or TRBD2 (5 bases each). This CDR3 region has 15 residues. The V end was cut by 5 bases, the J end by 0 bases, with 14 bases between. Germline-derived CDR1 and CDR2 are SEHNR and FQNEAQ (reference sequence). CDR3 sequence: CASSLGAVSSYEQYF. The CDR3 region has the DNA TGTGCCAGCAGCCTCGGGGCAGTTAGCTCCTACGAGCAGTACTTC. Full variable domain (outside the CDR3, taken from reference TRBV7-9 and TRBJ2-7): DTGVSQNPRHKITKRGQNVTFRCDPISEHNRLYWYRQTLGQGPEFLTYFQNEAQLEKSRLLSDRFSAERPKGSFSTLEIQRTEQGDSAMYLCASSLGAVSSYEQYFGPGTRLTVT.

This clonotype has ten or more counts. This sequence joins TRBV29-1 and TRBJ1-5; 8 nucleotides match TRBD1. Losses at the gene ends were 8 bases for V and 7 bases for J; bases not matched to a gene: 10. From germline, CDR1 is SQVTM and CDR2 ANQGSEA. The CDR3 consists of 13 residues. CDR3 in amino acids: CSPDEDRVQPQHF. Here the CDR3 DNA reads TGCAGCCCCGACGAGGACAGGGTACAGCCCCAGCATTTT.

This clonotype came up a few times. This chain links TRBV28 with TRBJ1-5; tentatively, D is TRBD1 (5 bases). Between the trimmed V and J ends, which lost 6 bases and 7 bases, there was a span of 13 bases. Germline assignment: CDR1 MDHEN and CDR2 SYDVKM. The CDR3 covers 13 residues. The DNA of the CDR3 is TGTGCCAGCAGCCTCCGGGGGGAACAGCCCCAGCATTTT. Amino acid sequence: CASSLRGEQPQHF.

Points on this clonotype: This clone may be a read error of a much larger clone one base away. The rearrangement uses TRBV5-8 and TRBJ1-5; D remains unclear. The CDR3 covers 11 residues. The germline gives CDR1 SGHTS, CDR2 YDEGEE. The V end was cut by 2 bases, the J end by 6 bases, with 3 bases between. For the CDR3, the DNA is TGTGCCAGCAGCTTTGTTCAGCCCCAGCATTTT. Its translation: CASSFVQPQHF.

The V call is TRBV29-1, the J call TRBJ2-7; D is uncertain. Between the trimmed V and J ends, which lost 4 bases and 3 bases, there was a span of 10 bases. Germline CDR1 is SQVTM and CDR2 is ANQGSEA. The CDR3 loop spans 12 amino acids. The CDR3 reads CSVVLQSYEQYF. The CDR3 nucleotides are TGCAGCGTTGTCCTACAAAGCTACGAGCAGTACTTC.

V gene TRBV27 combines with J gene TRBJ1-2, with 10 bases identical to TRBD1. The J segment lost 6 bases and the V segment lost 5 bases, leaving 6 bases of the junction unmatched. The CDR3 extends over 14 amino acids. Germline values: CDR1 MNHEY, CDR2 SMNVEV (reference sequence). CDR3 protein: CASSPRGTGDGYTF. CDR3 coding DNA: TGTGCCAGCAGTCCTAGGGGGACAGGGGATGGCTACACCTTC.

This clonotype was recorded a few times. The chain combines TRBV11-2 with TRBJ2-7; D is undetermined. The germline CDR1 and CDR2 sequences are SGHAT and FQNNGV. V lost 3 bases to trimming and J lost 3 bases, with 9 bases between them. The CDR3 loop spans 13 amino acids. CDR3 sequence: CASSFYDGYEQYF. CDR3 nucleotide sequence: TGTGCCAGCAGCTTTTATGATGGCTACGAGCAGTACTTC.

This clonotype was picked up many times. CDR3 region: CASSLDGTKRRSPLHF. The CDR3, as DNA: TGTGCCAGCAGCTTAGATGGAACTAAACGTCGTTCACCCCTCCACTTT. The chain is built from TRBV11-2 and TRBJ1-6; D call uncertain. CDR1 SGHAT and CDR2 FQNNGV come from the germline V gene. There are 16 residues in the CDR3. V lost 0 bases to trimming and J lost 9 bases, with 15 bases between them.

The chain carries TRBV9 and TRBJ2-7; TRBD1 matches at 11 bases. The junction had 6 bases not matched to a gene; V was cut back by 4 bases and J by 9 bases. The germline gives CDR1 SGDLS, CDR2 YYNGEE. CDR3 length: 13 amino acids. The CDR3 loop is CASSPGQGDGQYF. The DNA for the CDR3 is TGTGCCAGCAGCCCGGGACAGGGGGACGGGCAGTACTTC.

The V gene is TRBV18, the J gene TRBJ1-1; maybe TRBD1 (5 bases). Between the trimmed V and J ends, which lost 6 bases and 3 bases, there was a span of 14 bases. CDR3 size: 14 residues. CDR1 and CDR2 (germline): KGHSH, LQKENI. CDR3 bases: TGTGCCAGCTCCCTGCTGGGGCAGGACACTGAAGCTTTCTTT. It encodes CASSLLGQDTEAFF.

This clonotype has at least ten counts. This sequence joins TRBV20-1 and TRBJ1-5, with TRBD1 as a possible D gene (6 bases). V gave up 2 bases and J gave up 4 bases, with 15 bases separating them. The CDR3 totals 15 residues. Germline assignment: CDR1 DFQATT and CDR2 SNEGSKA (reference sequence). CDR3: CSARRPGARNQPQHF. The DNA for the CDR3 is TGCAGTGCTAGAAGGCCGGGGGCGCGGAATCAGCCCCAGCATTTT.

As to this clonotype: Because the CDR3 is missing its conserved closing phenylalanine or tryptophan, this is likely a read error. J is TRBJ1-1 and V is TRBV4-1; D is unresolved. The CDR3 length is 12 residues. From germline, CDR1 is MGHRA and CDR2 YSYEKL. V gave up 2 bases and J gave up 5 bases, with 6 bases separating them. The CDR3 DNA sequence: TGCGCCAGCAGCCAAACTGGGACTGAAGCTTTCCTT. Residues: CASSQTGTEAFL.

This clonotype has a count of ten or more. The chain joins TRBV12-5 to TRBJ2-7; 7 bases are a match to TRBD1. CDR3 length equals 14 residues. Trimming cost V 5 bases and J 4 bases; bases outside gene matches: 8. Germline-derived CDR1 and CDR2 are LGHNT and FRNRAP. This CDR3 is CASGPSRDSYEQYF. The CDR3 region has the DNA TGTGCTAGTGGTCCAAGCCGGGACAGTTACGAGCAGTACTTC.

This clonotype has only a few counts. DNA for the CDR3: TGTGCCAGCAGCTTATCGACAGTATTGTACTATCAGCCCCAGCATTTT. Its protein product is CASSLSTVLYYQPQHF. V usage is TRBV7-2 and J usage is TRBJ1-5, with D possibly TRBD1 on 5 matching bases. The CDR3 covers 16 residues. V dropped 2 bases and J dropped 5 bases, with 16 bases sitting between them. Germline lookup yields CDR1 SGHTA and CDR2 FQGNSA.

This sequence joins TRBV5-1 and TRBJ2-7; possible D gene TRBD2, 6 bases. This CDR3 has 15 amino acids. Germline V gives CDR1 SGHRS, CDR2 YFSETQ. Trimming took off 0 bases at V and 7 bases at J, with 17 bases between the two ends. CDR3 region: CASSLAFGQGGEQYF. CDR3 nucleotide sequence: TGCGCCAGCAGCTTGGCGTTTGGGCAGGGAGGTGAGCAGTACTTC.

This clonotype was recorded at least ten times. The chain uses TRBV5-1 and TRBJ1-5; D is unresolved. The V end lost 5 bases, the J end lost 5 bases, and 11 bases lay between the germline ends. This CDR3 region has 13 residues. Germline CDR1 and CDR2: SGHRS and YFSETQ. The CDR3: CASSYGVDQPQHF. For the CDR3, the DNA is TGCGCCAGCAGTTATGGCGTCGATCAGCCCCAGCATTTT.

This clonotype was counted many times. This sequence joins TRBV5-1 and TRBJ2-7; no definite D call. The V and J ends lost 2 bases and 2 bases respectively, with 11 bases between them. The germline CDR1 and CDR2 sequences are SGHRS and YFSETQ. The CDR3 is 14 amino acids. Here the CDR3 reads CASSLEQNTYEQYF. CDR3 DNA sequence: TGCGCCAGCAGCTTAGAACAGAACACCTACGAGCAGTACTTC.